This T cell receptor beta chain was sequenced for a study of persistence of HIV-infected CD4 T cells. The libraries were made with immunoSEQ version 4 in survey mode. The table came from immunoSEQ multiplex PCR; TCRdb's copy has only in-frame clones and leaves some out. Of roughly 32,000 clones in the sample, about four fifths are singletons; the top ten hold 15% to 20%. In regard to this clone: Antigen specificity is unknown.

Study-level results: TCRbeta richness was lower in CMV- and Gag-responding cells than in anti-CD3/anti-CD28-responding cells.

This CDR3 has 12 amino acids. Germline values: CDR1 MDHEN, CDR2 SYDVKM. The V end was cut by 6 bases, the J end by 11 bases, with 16 bases between. Cells were stimulated with overlapping HIV-1 Gag 15-mer peptides. CD40L-negative CD69-negative CD45RO-high memory CD4+ T cells were sorted as populations depleted of antigen-responding cells. For at least 4 years, plasma HIV-1 RNA was undetectable (<50 copies/mL). PBMCs were depleted of CD8+ T cells before stimulation. This clonotype originated in an adult woman with HIV who was CMV-seropositive. The sequencing used CD4+ T cells sorted from PBMCs after approximately 19-hour stimulation, collected from a patient who received antiretroviral therapy. The chain employs TRBV28 and TRBJ1-1, with D possibly being TRBD1 (5 bases). Here the CDR3 reads CASRHRLGDAFF. Here the CDR3 DNA reads TGTGCCAGCAGACATAGGTTAGGGGATGCTTTCTTT. The complete variable domain, with remaining parts taken from reference TRBV28 and TRBJ1-1, reads DVKVTQSSRYLVKRTGEKVFLECVQDMDHENMFWYRQDPGLGLRLIYFSYDVKMKEKGDIPEGYSVSREKKERFSLILESASTNQTSMYLCASRHRLGDAFFGQGTRLTVV.